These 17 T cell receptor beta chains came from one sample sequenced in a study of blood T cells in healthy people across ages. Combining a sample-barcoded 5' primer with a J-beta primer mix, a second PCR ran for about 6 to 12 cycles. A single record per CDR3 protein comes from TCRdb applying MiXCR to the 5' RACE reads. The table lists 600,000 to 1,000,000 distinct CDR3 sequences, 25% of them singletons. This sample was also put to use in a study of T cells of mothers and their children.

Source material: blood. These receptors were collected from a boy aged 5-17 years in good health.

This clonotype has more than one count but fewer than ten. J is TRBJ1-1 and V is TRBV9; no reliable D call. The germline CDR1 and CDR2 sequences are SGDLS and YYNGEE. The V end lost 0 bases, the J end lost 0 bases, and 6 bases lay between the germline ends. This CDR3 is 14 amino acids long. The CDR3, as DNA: TGTGCCAGCAGCGTAGGCCAGATGAACACTGAAGCTTTCTTT. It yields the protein CASSVGQMNTEAFF.

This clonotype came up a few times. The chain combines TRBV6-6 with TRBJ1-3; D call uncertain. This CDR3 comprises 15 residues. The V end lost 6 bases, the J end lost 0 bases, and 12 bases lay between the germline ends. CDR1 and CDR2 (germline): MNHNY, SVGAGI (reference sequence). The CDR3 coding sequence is TGTGCCAGCAGGTCACTCGACACCTCTGGAAACACCATATATTTT. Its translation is CASRSLDTSGNTIYF.

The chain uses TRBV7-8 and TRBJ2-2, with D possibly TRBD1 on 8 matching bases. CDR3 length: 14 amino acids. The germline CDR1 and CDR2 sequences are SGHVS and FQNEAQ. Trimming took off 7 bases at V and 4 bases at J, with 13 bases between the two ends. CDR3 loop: CASTHRGGTGELFF. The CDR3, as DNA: TGTGCCAGCACTCACAGGGGGGGCACCGGGGAGCTGTTTTTT.

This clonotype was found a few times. The DNA for the CDR3 is TGTGCCAGCAGCTTCGAACAGGGGGGGGCCGAGCAGTACTTC. It specifies CASSFEQGGAEQYF. The J gene is TRBJ2-7, the V gene TRBV7-2; D is perhaps TRBD1 (8 bases). CDR3 length: 14 residues. Between the trimmed V and J ends, which lost 3 bases and 6 bases, there was a span of 15 bases. Germline values: CDR1 SGHTA, CDR2 FQGNSA.

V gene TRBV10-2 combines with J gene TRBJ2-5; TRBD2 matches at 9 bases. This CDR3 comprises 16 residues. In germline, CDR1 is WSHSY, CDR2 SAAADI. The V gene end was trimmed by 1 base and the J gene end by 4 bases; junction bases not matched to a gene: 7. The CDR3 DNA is TGCGCCAGCAGTGAGTTTGGTAGCGGGGGTCGAGAGACCCAGTACTTC. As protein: CASSEFGSGGRETQYF.

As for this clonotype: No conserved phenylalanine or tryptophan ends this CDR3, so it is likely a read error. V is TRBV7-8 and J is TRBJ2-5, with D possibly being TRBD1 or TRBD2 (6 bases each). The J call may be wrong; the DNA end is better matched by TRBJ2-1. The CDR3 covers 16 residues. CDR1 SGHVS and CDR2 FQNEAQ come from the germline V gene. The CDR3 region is CASSLALGGGSYEQFL. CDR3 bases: TGTGCCAGCAGCTTAGCTCTGGGGGGCGGTAGCTATGAGCAGTTCCTC.

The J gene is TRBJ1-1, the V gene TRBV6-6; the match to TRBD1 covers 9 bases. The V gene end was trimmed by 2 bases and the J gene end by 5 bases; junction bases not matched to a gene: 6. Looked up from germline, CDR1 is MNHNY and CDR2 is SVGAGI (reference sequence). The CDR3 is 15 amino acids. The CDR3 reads CASSYGGQGRTEAFF. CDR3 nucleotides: TGTGCCAGCAGTTACGGGGGACAGGGCCGAACTGAAGCTTTCTTT.

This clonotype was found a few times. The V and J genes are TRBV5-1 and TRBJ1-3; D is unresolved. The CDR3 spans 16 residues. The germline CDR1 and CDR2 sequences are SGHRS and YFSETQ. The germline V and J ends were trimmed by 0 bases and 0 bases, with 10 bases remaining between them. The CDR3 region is CASSLVGGSSGNTIYF. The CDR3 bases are TGCGCCAGCAGCTTGGTAGGAGGGAGCTCTGGAAACACCATATATTTT.

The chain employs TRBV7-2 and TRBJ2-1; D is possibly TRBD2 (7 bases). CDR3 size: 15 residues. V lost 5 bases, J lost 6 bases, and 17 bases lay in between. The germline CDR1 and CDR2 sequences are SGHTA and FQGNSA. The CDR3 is CASSPWSRGLNEQFF. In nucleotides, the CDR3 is TGTGCCAGCAGCCCCTGGTCGCGGGGGCTCAATGAGCAGTTCTTC.

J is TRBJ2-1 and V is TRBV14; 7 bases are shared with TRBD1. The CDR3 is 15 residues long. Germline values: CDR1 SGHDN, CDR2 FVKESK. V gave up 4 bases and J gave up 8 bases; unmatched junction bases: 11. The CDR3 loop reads CASSPGGRGLDEQFF. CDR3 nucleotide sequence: TGTGCCAGCAGCCCCGGTGGCAGGGGGTTGGATGAGCAGTTCTTC.

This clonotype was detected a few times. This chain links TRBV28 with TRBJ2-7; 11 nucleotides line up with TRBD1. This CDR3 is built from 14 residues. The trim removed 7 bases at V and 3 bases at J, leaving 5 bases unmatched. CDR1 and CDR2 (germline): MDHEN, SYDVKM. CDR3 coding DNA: TGTGCCAGCACCACTGGGACAGGGGGCTACGAGCAGTACTTC. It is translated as CASTTGTGGYEQYF.

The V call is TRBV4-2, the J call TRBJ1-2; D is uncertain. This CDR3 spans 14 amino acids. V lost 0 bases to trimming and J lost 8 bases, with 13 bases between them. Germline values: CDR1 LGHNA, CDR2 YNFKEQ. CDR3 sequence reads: CASSQDWSTRGYTF. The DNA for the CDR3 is TGTGCCAGCAGCCAAGATTGGAGTACGAGAGGCTACACCTTC.

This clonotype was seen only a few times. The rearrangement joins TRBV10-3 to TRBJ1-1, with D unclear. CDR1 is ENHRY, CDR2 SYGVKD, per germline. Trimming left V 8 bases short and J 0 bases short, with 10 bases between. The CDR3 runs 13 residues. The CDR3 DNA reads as TGTGCCATCGCAACCAGCATGAACACTGAAGCTTTCTTT. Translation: CAIATSMNTEAFF.

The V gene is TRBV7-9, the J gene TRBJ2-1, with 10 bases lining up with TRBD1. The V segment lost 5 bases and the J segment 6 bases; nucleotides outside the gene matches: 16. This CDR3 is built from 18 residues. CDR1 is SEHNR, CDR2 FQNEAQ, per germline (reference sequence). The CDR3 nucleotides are TGTGCCAGCAGCGCTTGGGCCTTGGGGACAGGGGCTGGCAATGAGCAGTTCTTC. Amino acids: CASSAWALGTGAGNEQFF.

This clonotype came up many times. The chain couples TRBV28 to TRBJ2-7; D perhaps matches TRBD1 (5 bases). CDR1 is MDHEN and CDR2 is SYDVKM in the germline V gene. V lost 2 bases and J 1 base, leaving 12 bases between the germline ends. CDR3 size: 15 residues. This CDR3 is CASSLTGQGSYEQYF. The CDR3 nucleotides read TGTGCCAGCAGTTTAACTGGCCAGGGTTCCTACGAGCAGTACTTC.

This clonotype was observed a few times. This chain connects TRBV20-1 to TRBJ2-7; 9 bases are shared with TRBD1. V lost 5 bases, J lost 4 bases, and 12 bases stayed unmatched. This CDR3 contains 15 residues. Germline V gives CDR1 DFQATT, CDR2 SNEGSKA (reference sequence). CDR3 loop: CSAESGTGQKYEQYF. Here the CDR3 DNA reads TGCAGTGCTGAGTCGGGGACAGGGCAGAAGTACGAGCAGTACTTC.

The CDR3 DNA reads as TGTGCCAGCAGTTATGCAGCGGCAGACGGGGGCGTTTTCTATGGCTACACCTTC. Its protein is CASSYAAADGGVFYGYTF. This rearrangement joins TRBV6-2 or TRBV6-3 to TRBJ1-2; a possible D gene is TRBD1 (6 bases). This CDR3 has 18 residues. Germline V gene data show CDR1 as MNHEY and CDR2 as SVGEGT. The V and J ends lost 3 bases and 4 bases respectively, with 24 bases between them.